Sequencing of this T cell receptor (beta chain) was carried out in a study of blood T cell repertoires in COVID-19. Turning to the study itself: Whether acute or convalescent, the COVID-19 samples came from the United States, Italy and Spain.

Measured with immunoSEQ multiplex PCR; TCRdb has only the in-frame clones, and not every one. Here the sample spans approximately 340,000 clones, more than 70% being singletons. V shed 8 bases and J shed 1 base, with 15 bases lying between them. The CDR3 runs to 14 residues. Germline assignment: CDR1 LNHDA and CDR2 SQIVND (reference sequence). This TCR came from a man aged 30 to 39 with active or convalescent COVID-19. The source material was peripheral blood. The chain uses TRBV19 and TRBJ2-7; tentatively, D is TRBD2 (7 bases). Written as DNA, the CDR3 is TGTGCCAGTCGCCCGGGGGGCGCGTCCTACGAGCAGTACTTC. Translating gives CASRPGGASYEQYF.